This record covers a single T cell receptor (beta chain). Its antigen is undetermined. This specimen comes from a study of PD-1 blockade in classical Hodgkin lymphoma. General study findings and limits: Reported baseline diversity: healthy donors highest, relapsed/refractory patients lowest. Repertoire differences lack defined causes, possibly disease activity or prior therapy. Diversity similar to that of newly diagnosed patients was seen at baseline in complete responders.

Some clones are missing from TCRdb's copy, which holds only in-frame ones; the method was immunoSEQ multiplex PCR. Of around 2,900 clones detected, 60% to 85% appear once; the ten largest clones hold approximately 25%. CDR3 size: 15 residues. Trimming cost V 0 bases and J 5 bases, with 14 bases left between them. Germline CDR1 LGHNA, CDR2 YNFKEQ. Time point denoted: cycle 4 day 1 (C4D1), after more than five weeks of nivolumab. Relapses following autologous stem cell transplantation were seen in all patients, with brentuximab vedotin exposure varying. The investigators isolated CD8+ T cells from thawed PBMCs using magnetic negative selection. Complete response, partial response or progressive disease was each patient's best response.

V usage is TRBV4-2 and J usage is TRBJ2-7, with a weak D call TRBD1 (5 bases). This sequence was found in a human donor with classical Hodgkin lymphoma. Sample: CD8+ T cells from blood, taken before the fourth cycle of nivolumab. CDR3 coding DNA: TGTGCCAGCAGCCAAGATTTAGGGGTTTTCGACGAGCAGTACTTC. It translates to CASSQDLGVFDEQYF.